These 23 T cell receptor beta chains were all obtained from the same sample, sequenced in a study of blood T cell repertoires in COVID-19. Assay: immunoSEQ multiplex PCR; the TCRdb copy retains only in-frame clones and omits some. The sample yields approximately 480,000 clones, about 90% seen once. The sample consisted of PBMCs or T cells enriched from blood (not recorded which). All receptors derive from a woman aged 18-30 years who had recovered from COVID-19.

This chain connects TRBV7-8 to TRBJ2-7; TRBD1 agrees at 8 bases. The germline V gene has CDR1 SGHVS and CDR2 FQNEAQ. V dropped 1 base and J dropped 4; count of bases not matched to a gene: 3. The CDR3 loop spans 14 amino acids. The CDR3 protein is CASSLVQGAYEQYF. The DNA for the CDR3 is TGTGCCAGCAGCTTAGTTCAGGGGGCTTACGAGCAGTACTTC.

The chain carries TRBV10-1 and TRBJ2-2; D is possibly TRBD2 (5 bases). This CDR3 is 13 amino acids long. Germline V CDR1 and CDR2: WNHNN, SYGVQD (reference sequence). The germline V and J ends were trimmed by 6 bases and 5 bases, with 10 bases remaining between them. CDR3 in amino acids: CASSMDSTGELFF. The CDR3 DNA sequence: TGCGCCAGCAGCATGGACTCTACCGGGGAGCTGTTTTTT.

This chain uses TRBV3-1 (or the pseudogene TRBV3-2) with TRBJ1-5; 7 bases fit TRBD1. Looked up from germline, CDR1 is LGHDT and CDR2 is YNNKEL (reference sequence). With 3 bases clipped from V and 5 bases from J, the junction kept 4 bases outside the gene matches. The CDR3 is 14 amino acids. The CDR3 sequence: CASSQGTVDQPQHF. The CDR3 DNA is TGTGCCAGCAGCCAGGGGACAGTAGATCAGCCCCAGCATTTT.

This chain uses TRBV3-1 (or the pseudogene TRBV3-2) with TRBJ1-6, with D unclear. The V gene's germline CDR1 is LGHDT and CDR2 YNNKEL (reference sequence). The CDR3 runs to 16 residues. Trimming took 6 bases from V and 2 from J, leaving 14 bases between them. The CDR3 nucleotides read TGTGCCAGCAGTCCCTTGGGCACGGCCTATAATTCACCCCTCCACTTT. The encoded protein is CASSPLGTAYNSPLHF.

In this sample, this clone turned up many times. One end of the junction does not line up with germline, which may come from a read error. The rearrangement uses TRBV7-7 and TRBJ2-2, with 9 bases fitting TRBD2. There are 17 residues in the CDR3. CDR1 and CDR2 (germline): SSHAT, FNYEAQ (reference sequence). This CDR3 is CASSLDLTAGGDGELFF. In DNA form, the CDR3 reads TGTGCTAGCAGCTTAGACCTGACAGCGGGGGGTGACGGGGAGCTGTTTTTT.

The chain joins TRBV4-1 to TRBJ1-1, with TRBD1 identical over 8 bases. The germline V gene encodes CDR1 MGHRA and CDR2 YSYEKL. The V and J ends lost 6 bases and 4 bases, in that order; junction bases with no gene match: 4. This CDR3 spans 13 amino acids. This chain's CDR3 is CASSFTGGTEAFF. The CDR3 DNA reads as TGCGCCAGCAGTTTTACAGGGGGCACTGAAGCTTTCTTT.

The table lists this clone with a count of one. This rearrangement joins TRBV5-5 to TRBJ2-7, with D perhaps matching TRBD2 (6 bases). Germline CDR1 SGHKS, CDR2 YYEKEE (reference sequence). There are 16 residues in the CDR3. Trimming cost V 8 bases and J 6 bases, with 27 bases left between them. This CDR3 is CASNPLGGMNWGEQYF. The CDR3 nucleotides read TGTGCCAGTAACCCGCTCGGGGGAATGAACTGGGGCGAGCAGTACTTC.

CDR3 residues: CATSRDAESPLHF. The CDR3 DNA reads as TGTGCCACCAGCAGAGATGCGGAATCACCCCTCCACTTT. The chain couples TRBV15 to TRBJ1-6; unclear D gene. CDR3 length: 13 residues. The germline V and J ends were trimmed by 0 bases and 10 bases, with 7 bases remaining between them. The germline V gene has CDR1 LNHNV and CDR2 YYDKDF (reference sequence).

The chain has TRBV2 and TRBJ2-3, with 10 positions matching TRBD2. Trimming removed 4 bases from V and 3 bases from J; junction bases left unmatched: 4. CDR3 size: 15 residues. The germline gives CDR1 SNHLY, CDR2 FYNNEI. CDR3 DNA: TGTGCCAGCAGTGTAGAGCGGGGGGGTACAGATACGCAGTATTTT. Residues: CASSVERGGTDTQYF.

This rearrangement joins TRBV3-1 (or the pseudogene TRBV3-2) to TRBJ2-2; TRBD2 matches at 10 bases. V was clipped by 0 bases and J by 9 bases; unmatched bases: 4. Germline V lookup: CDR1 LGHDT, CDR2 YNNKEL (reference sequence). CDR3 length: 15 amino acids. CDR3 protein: CASSQDGGLARELFF. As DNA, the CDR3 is TGTGCCAGCAGCCAAGACGGGGGACTAGCGAGGGAGCTGTTTTTT.

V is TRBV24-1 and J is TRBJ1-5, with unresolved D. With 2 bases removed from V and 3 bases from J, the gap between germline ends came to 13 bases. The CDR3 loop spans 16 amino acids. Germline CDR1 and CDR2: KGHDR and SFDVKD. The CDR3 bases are TGTGCCACCAGTGATTCCCGCCGGGGAACCAATCAGCCCCAGCATTTT. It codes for CATSDSRRGTNQPQHF.

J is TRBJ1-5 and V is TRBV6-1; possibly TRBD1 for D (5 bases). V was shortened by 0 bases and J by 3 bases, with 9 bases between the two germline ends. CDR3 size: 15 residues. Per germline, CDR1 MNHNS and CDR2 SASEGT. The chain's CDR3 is CASSEAQGDNQPQHF. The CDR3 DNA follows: TGTGCCAGCAGTGAAGCGCAAGGGGACAATCAGCCCCAGCATTTT.

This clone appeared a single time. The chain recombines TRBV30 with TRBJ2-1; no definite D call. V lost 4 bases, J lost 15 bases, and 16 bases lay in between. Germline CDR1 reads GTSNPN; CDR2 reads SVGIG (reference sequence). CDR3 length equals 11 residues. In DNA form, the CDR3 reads TGTGCCTGGACCATACGGAGTGATCTGTTCTTC. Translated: CAWTIRSDLFF.

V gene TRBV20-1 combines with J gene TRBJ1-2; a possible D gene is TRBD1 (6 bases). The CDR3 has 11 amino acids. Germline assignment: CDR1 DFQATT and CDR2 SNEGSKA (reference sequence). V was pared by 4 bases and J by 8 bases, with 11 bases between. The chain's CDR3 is CSAKQGEGYTF. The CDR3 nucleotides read TGCAGTGCTAAACAGGGCGAGGGCTACACCTTC.

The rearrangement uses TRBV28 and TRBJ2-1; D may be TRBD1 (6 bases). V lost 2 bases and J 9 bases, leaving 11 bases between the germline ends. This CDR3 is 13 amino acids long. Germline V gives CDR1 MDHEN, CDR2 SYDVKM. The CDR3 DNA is TGTGCCAGCAGTTTACAGGGGTGGAGTGAGCAGTTCTTC. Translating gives CASSLQGWSEQFF.

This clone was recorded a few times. CDR3 residues: CASSAGQPNTEAFF. Here the CDR3 DNA reads TGTGCCAGCAGCGCGGGACAGCCGAACACTGAAGCTTTCTTT. The chain uses TRBV25-1 and TRBJ1-1; 7 nucleotides align to TRBD1. V gave up 6 bases and J gave up 1 base; unmatched junction bases: 5. The V gene's germline CDR1 is MGHDK and CDR2 SYGVNS. CDR3 length equals 14 residues.

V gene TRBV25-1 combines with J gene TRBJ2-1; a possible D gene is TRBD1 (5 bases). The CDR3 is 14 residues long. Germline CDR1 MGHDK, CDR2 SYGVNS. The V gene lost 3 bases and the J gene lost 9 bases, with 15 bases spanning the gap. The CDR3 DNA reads TGTGCCAGCAGTGATGGGCAGGGCTTGGGTGAGCAGTTCTTC. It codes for CASSDGQGLGEQFF.

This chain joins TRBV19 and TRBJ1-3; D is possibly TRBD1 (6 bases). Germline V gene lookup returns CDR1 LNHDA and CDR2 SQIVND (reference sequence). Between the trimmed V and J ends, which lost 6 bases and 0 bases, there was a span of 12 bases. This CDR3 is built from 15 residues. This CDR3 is CASRAGDISGNTIYF. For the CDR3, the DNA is TGTGCCAGTAGGGCAGGGGACATCTCTGGAAACACCATATATTTT.

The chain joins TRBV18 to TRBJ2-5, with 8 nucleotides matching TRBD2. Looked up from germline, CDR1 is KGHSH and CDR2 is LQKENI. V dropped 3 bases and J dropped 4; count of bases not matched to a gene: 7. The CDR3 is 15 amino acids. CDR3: CASSPSSGEGETQYF. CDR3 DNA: TGTGCCAGCTCACCGAGTAGCGGGGAAGGAGAGACCCAGTACTTC.

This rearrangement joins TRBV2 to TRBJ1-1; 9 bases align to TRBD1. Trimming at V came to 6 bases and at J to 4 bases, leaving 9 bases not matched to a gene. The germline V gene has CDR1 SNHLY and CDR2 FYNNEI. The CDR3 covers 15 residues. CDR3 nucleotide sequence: TGTGCCAGCAGGTGGACAGGGGAAAAGACCACTGAAGCTTTCTTT. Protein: CASRWTGEKTTEAFF.

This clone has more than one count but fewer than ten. For the CDR3, the DNA is TGTGCCAGCAGCTTGTATCGGGACTATAACACTGAAGCTTTCTTT. It translates to CASSLYRDYNTEAFF. The rearrangement joins TRBV5-6 to TRBJ1-1; tentative D call: TRBD1 (5 bases). The CDR3 spans 15 residues. CDR1 is SGHDT and CDR2 is YYEEEE in the germline V gene. V lost 1 base and J lost 2, with 12 bases in between.

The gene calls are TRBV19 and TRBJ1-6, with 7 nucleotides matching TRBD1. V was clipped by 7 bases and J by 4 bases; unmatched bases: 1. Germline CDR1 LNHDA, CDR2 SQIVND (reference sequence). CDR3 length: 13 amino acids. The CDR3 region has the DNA TGTGCCAGTAACAGGGGTTATAATTCACCCCTCCACTTT. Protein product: CASNRGYNSPLHF.

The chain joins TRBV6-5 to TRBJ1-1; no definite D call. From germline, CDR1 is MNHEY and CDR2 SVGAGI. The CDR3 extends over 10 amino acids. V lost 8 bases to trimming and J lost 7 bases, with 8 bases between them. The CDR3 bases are TGTGCCAGCGCGAAAAATGAAGCTTTCTTT. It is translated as CASAKNEAFF.